This entry describes one TCR beta chain. Antigen unknown. The CDR3 has 15 amino acids. Germline loops: CDR1 SEHNR, CDR2 FQNEAQ (reference sequence). Trimming stripped 5 bases from V and 6 bases from J, with 19 bases between. The sample belongs to a study of T cells after yellow fever vaccination. Overall study findings and caveats: Post-booster reappearance was seen for most primary-vaccination clones (about 96% CD4, about 90% CD8).

Via MiXCR, TCRdb re-called the 5' RACE reads, giving one row per CDR3 protein. The top ten clones hold about 13% of a sample with nearly 550,000 distinct CDR3 sequences, about 19% of them seen once. The chain carries TRBV7-9 and TRBJ2-5; D not certain. This specimen consisted of PBMCs, obtained 15 days after the yellow fever booster vaccination. The receptor was isolated from a man aged 25-45 years who received the YFV17D yellow fever vaccine. The CDR3 nucleotides read TGTGCCAGCAGCCGCCCAGGCGTCAGTCCTAAGACCCAGTACTTC. Translation gives CASSRPGVSPKTQYF.